The 12 T cell receptor beta chains given below trace back to one sample, sequenced in a study of cytomegalovirus exposure and HLA in healthy donors. PCR was performed using 60 Vbeta and 13 Jbeta primers. Using immunoSEQ multiplex PCR, the repertoire was profiled, and TCRdb retains in-frame clones only, with some absent. Of about 110,000 clones listed, more than 65% are singletons. The sequenced sample was PBMCs. The receptor source for this set is a human donor in good health.

This clone was detected a few times. The chain links TRBV11-2 to TRBJ2-4, with TRBD1 matching over 7 bases. Germline V gene sequence: CDR1 SGHAT, CDR2 FQNNGV. The CDR3 is made up of 16 amino acids. The V gene end was trimmed by 5 bases and the J gene end by 0 bases; junction bases not matched to a gene: 7. CDR3 nucleotides: TGTGCCAGCAGCGTAGGGGACAGAGTAGCCAAAAACATTCAGTACTTC. It codes for CASSVGDRVAKNIQYF.

CDR3 nucleotide sequence: TGCGCCAGCAGCCCGAGGCGGTTGAACACTGAAGCTTTCTTT. Protein product: CASSPRRLNTEAFF. The chain combines TRBV5-1 with TRBJ1-1; D remains ambiguous. This CDR3 has 14 amino acids. Between the trimmed V and J ends, which lost 4 bases and 0 bases, there was a span of 10 bases. Germline V gene lookup returns CDR1 SGHRS and CDR2 YFSETQ.

The chain recombines TRBV6-1 with TRBJ1-5; TRBD1 agrees at 7 bases. V dropped 4 bases and J dropped 2; count of bases not matched to a gene: 11. This CDR3 comprises 17 residues. Germline-derived CDR1 and CDR2 are MNHNS and SASEGT. The CDR3 loop is CASSGTGTAFGNQPQHF. The DNA for the CDR3 is TGTGCCAGCAGTGGGACTGGGACAGCGTTTGGCAATCAGCCCCAGCATTTT.

This clone was observed a single time. The chain joins TRBV5-6 to TRBJ1-1, with D unresolved. From germline, CDR1 is SGHDT and CDR2 YYEEEE. This CDR3 spans 14 amino acids. V shed 3 bases and J shed 5 bases, with 14 bases lying between them. CDR3: CASSSPRGGTEAFF. CDR3 DNA: TGTGCCAGCAGCTCCCCCCGGGGAGGGACTGAAGCTTTCTTT.

A remark on this clone: One end of the junction does not line up with germline, which may come from a read error. The chain combines TRBV2 with TRBJ2-1; the D gene is possibly TRBD1 (6 bases). Germline CDR1 SNHLY, CDR2 FYNNEI. The CDR3 contains 19 residues. CDR3 coding DNA: TGTGCCAGCAATGAACGGACAGTGGGGAGCGCGATCTCCTACAATGAGCAGTTCTTC. It is translated as CASNERTVGSAISYNEQFF.

The rearrangement links TRBV5-1 to TRBJ2-5; TRBD2 agrees at 14 bases. CDR3 size: 16 residues. CDR1 and CDR2 (germline): SGHRS, YFSETQ. Germline trimming cut 2 bases from V and 10 bases from J; bases unmatched to any gene: 10. DNA for the CDR3: TGCGCCAGCAGCTTCGGACTAGCGGGAGGCCTTCAGAGCCAGTACTTC. Its translation is CASSFGLAGGLQSQYF.

The chain is built from TRBV2 and TRBJ2-7, with 11 bases identical to TRBD2. V gave up 3 bases and J gave up 3 bases; unmatched junction bases: 4. Germline values: CDR1 SNHLY, CDR2 FYNNEI. CDR3 length equals 15 residues. The CDR3 sequence: CASSDGLAGGYEQYF. In DNA form, the CDR3 reads TGTGCCAGCAGTGATGGGCTAGCGGGGGGCTACGAGCAGTACTTC.

V is TRBV6-5 and J is TRBJ1-1; D perhaps matches TRBD1 (6 bases). Germline V lookup: CDR1 MNHEY, CDR2 SVGAGI. The V end was cut by 2 bases, the J end by 2 bases, with 9 bases between. This CDR3 comprises 14 residues. CDR3 region: CASSYRTANTEAFF. CDR3 coding DNA: TGTGCCAGCAGTTACCGGACAGCCAACACTGAAGCTTTCTTT.

To note about this clone: The junction departs from the called germline gene at one end, perhaps through a read error. Other DNA sequences within the sample encode an identical CDR3. This sequence joins TRBV5-1 and TRBJ2-1; 14 nucleotides agree with TRBD2. Germline assignment: CDR1 SGHRS and CDR2 YFSETQ. This CDR3 has 17 residues. CDR3 DNA: TGCGCCAGTAGCTCCGGGACTAGCGGGAGTGCGAACAATGAGCAGTTCTTC. It encodes CASSSGTSGSANNEQFF.

The chain has TRBV11-2 and TRBJ2-3, with 9 bases lining up with TRBD2. The length of the CDR3 is 15 residues. Germline CDR1 and CDR2: SGHAT and FQNNGV. J was trimmed by 1 base and V by 4 bases; bases with no gene match: 3. The CDR3 sequence: CASSYSGSGTDTQYF. CDR3 sequence (DNA): TGTGCCAGCAGCTATAGCGGGAGTGGCACAGATACGCAGTATTTT. The variable domain in full, with the rest retrieved from reference TRBV11-2 and TRBJ2-3, is EAGVAQSPRYKIIEKRQSVAFWCNPISGHATLYWYQQILGQGPKLLIQFQNNGVVDDSQLPKDRFSAERLKGVDSTLKIQPAKLEDSAVYLCASSYSGSGTDTQYFGPGTRLTVL.

This sequence joins TRBV6-5 and TRBJ1-1; 7 bases match TRBD1. Per germline, CDR1 MNHEY and CDR2 SVGAGI. CDR3 size: 14 residues. V dropped 6 bases and J dropped 0; count of bases not matched to a gene: 4. CDR3 coding DNA: TGTGCCAGCAGCCGCGACAGGGTGAACACTGAAGCTTTCTTT. This sequence encodes CASSRDRVNTEAFF.

The J gene is TRBJ2-7, the V gene TRBV5-6; no definite D call. V was clipped by 1 base and J by 0 bases, with 5 bases between them. The CDR3 has 13 residues. The germline CDR1 and CDR2 sequences are SGHDT and YYEEEE. The chain's CDR3 is CASSLRSSYEQYF. The CDR3 DNA reads TGTGCCAGCAGCTTGAGGAGCTCCTACGAGCAGTACTTC.